The rows below give T cell receptor beta chains drawn from one sample of a study of OX40 agonist ivuxolimab in advanced cancers. Sequenced by immunoSEQ multiplex PCR; TCRdb stores in-frame clones only, minus some. The data hold 70,000 to 95,000 clones, with around four fifths observed a single time. The sequences come from CD4+ or CD8+ T cells sorted from blood, collected in a trial of the OX40 agonist ivuxolimab. The origin of the receptors is an adult with an advanced solid tumor such as melanoma, head and neck, liver or kidney cancer. CDR3s include the opening cysteine and the closing phenylalanine or tryptophan. A D gene is named only where the DNA matches it firmly. Size tells how often a clone was seen (once, few, many) or the class of an expanded clone, and some rows leave it out.

>14|few|TRBD1|TRBV5-1|TRBJ1-6
CASRRGQGDSPLHF
TGCGCCAGCAGAAGGGGACAGGGAGATTCACCCCTCCACTTT
>14|-|TRBD1|TRBV5-1|TRBJ2-7
CASRRQGSSYEQYF
TGCGCCAGCCGCCGACAGGGGAGCTCCTACGAGCAGTACTTC
>14|-|-|TRBV2|TRBJ1-5
CASSVWGSNQPQHF
TGTGCCAGCAGTGTGTGGGGAAGCAATCAGCCCCAGCATTTT
>16|-|-|TRBV28|TRBJ2-7
CASSFTALREGGEQYF
TGTGCCAGCAGTTTTACGGCCCTCCGGGAAGGGGGCGAGCAGTACTTC
>15|-|TRBD1|TRBV18|TRBJ1-2
CASSPPGTGVYGYTF
TGTGCCAGCTCACCACCTGGGACAGGGGTCTATGGCTACACCTTC
>13|-|-|TRBV5-4|TRBJ1-5
CASSLAGVEPQHF
TGTGCCAGCAGCTTGGCCGGGGTTGAGCCCCAGCATTTT
>11|-|-|TRBV20-1|TRBJ1-2
CSASFLDGEFF
TGCAGTGCTAGTTTTCTGGACGGGGAGTTTTTC
>17|-|-|TRBV15|TRBJ2-3
CATSIRSVGGRSYTQYF
TGTGCCACCAGCATTCGTTCTGTCGGGGGTCGGTCCTATACGCAGTATTTT
>17|-|-|TRBV28|TRBJ2-7
CASSPPPSLGTRYEQYF
TGTGCCAGCAGCCCTCCCCCTAGTTTAGGGACCCGCTACGAGCAGTACTTC
>15|-|-|TRBV18|TRBJ1-2
CASSPPQSNMLGYTF
TGTGCCAGCTCACCACCCCAATCTAATATGCTTGGCTACACCTTC
>17|-|-|TRBV4-3|TRBJ1-6
CASSQDRPGFVGSPLHF
TGCGCCAGCAGCCAAGATCGTCCAGGGTTCGTGGGATCACCCCTCCACTTT
>13|-|TRBD1|TRBV5-6|TRBJ2-5
CASSYRGGETQYF
TGTGCCAGCAGCTACAGGGGCGGGGAGACCCAGTACTTC
>17|once|-|TRBV4-1|TRBJ1-2
CASSQAHLAGLNYGYTF
TGCGCCAGCAGCCAAGCCCACCTGGCGGGGCTTAACTATGGCTACACCTTC
>14|-|-|TRBV6-9|TRBJ1-1
CASRARGRSTEAFF
TGTGCCAGCAGAGCCCGGGGGCGAAGCACTGAAGCTTTCTTT
>14|-|-|TRBV12-5|TRBJ1-3
CASGLAGLGNTIYF
TGTGCTAGTGGTTTGGCAGGGTTAGGAAACACCATATATTTT
>14|-|TRBD1|TRBV7-2|TRBJ1-2
CASSLDEGTGSLTF
TGTGCCAGCAGCTTGGACGAGGGGACAGGGAGTCTCACCTTC
>14|-|-|TRBV7-9|TRBJ2-7
CASRGPGQVYEQYF
TGTGCCAGCAGGGGGCCGGGACAAGTCTACGAGCAGTACTTC
>14|-|-|TRBV10-3|TRBJ1-5
CAISDRGGNQPQHF
TGTGCCATCAGTGATCGGGGGGGTAATCAGCCCCAGCATTTT
>15|-|TRBD1|TRBV29-1|TRBJ2-3
CSVGRGTGGTDTQYF
TGCAGCGTTGGCCGTGGGACAGGGGGCACAGATACGCAGTATTTT
>17|-|-|TRBV2|TRBJ1-5
CASSSRLNRVNNQPQHF
TGTGCCAGCAGCAGCCGCCTGAACAGGGTGAACAATCAGCCCCAGCATTTT
>13|-|TRBD1|TRBV19|TRBJ1-2
CASSAGGLYGYTF
TGTGCCAGTAGTGCAGGGGGCCTCTATGGCTACACCTTC
>14|-|-|TRBV29-1|TRBJ2-3
CSVAASRASDTQYF
TGCAGCGTTGCGGCTTCGAGGGCGTCAGATACGCAGTATTTT
>16|few|-|TRBV9|TRBJ1-3
CASSPQQRTSGNTIYF
TGTGCCAGCAGCCCGCAACAGAGGACGTCTGGAAACACCATATATTTT
>14|-|-|TRBV4-1|TRBJ2-3
CASSQAGAPDTQYF
TGCGCCAGCAGTCAAGCCGGGGCCCCCGATACGCAGTATTTT
>15|-|-|TRBV9|TRBJ2-3
CASSARGGSTDTQYF
TGTGCCAGCAGCGCCAGGGGCGGAAGCACAGATACGCAGTATTTT
>15|few|-|TRBV7-2|TRBJ2-1
CASSLGPATYNEQFF
TGTGCCAGCAGCTTGGGGCCCGCTACATACAATGAGCAGTTCTTC
>15|-|-|TRBV11-2|TRBJ2-1
CASSLESSSYNEQFF
TGTGCCAGCAGCTTAGAGTCAAGCTCCTACAATGAGCAGTTCTTC
>14|-|-|TRBV9|TRBJ2-7
CASSVDTFSYEQYF
TGTGCCAGCAGCGTAGACACCTTCTCCTACGAGCAGTACTTC
>13|once|-|TRBV7-9|TRBJ1-2
CASSSTGLYGYTF
TGTGCCAGCAGTTCCACAGGGTTGTATGGCTACACCTTC
>15|-|-|TRBV12-5|TRBJ2-2
CASGYRARNTGELFF
TGTGCTAGTGGTTACAGAGCGAGGAACACCGGGGAGCTGTTTTTT
>11|once|-|TRBV6-6|TRBJ2-3
CATLVTDTQYF
TGTGCCACCCTGGTCACAGATACGCAGTATTTT
>11|-|TRBD1|TRBV6-6|TRBJ1-1
CASRRDSEAFF
TGTGCCAGCAGGCGGGACAGTGAAGCTTTCTTT
>14|-|TRBD1|TRBV7-9|TRBJ1-1
CASSFGQGRTEAFF
TGTGCCAGCAGCTTCGGACAGGGAAGGACTGAAGCTTTCTTT
>14|-|TRBD1|TRBV11-1|TRBJ1-2
CASSPDRGGYGYTF
TGTGCCAGCAGTCCGGACAGGGGCGGCTATGGCTACACCTTC
>13|-|-|TRBV7-2|TRBJ2-3
CASSSRRGDTQYF
TGTGCCAGCAGCTCGCGACGAGGAGATACGCAGTATTTT
>13|-|-|TRBV10-2|TRBJ1-1
CASRDFVNTEAFF
TGCGCCAGCAGGGACTTCGTGAACACTGAAGCTTTCTTT
>18|-|TRBD2|TRBV27|TRBJ2-1
CASSPQLKLAGGNNEQFF
TGTGCCAGCAGTCCCCAACTAAAACTAGCGGGGGGGAATAATGAGCAGTTCTTC
>14|-|TRBD1|TRBV5-1|TRBJ1-2
CASSGAGGSYGYTF
TGCGCCAGCAGCGGGGCAGGGGGCTCCTATGGCTACACCTTC
>15|-|-|TRBV11-3|TRBJ2-3
CASSLGSSSTDTQYF
TGTGCCAGCAGCTTAGGGTCATCTAGCACAGATACGCAGTATTTT
>17|-|-|TRBV4-2|TRBJ2-6
CASSLTPTGTGANVLTF
TGTGCCAGCAGCCTGACCCCTACAGGGACTGGCGCCAACGTCCTGACTTTC
>15|few|-|TRBV10-3|TRBJ1-3
CAISDPTGSGNTIYF
TGTGCCATCAGTGACCCGACAGGTTCTGGAAACACCATATATTTT
>13|-|TRBD1|TRBV10-3|TRBJ2-5
CATGTGGVETQYF
TGTGCCACCGGGACAGGGGGGGTGGAGACCCAGTACTTC
>14|once|TRBD1|TRBV6-5|TRBJ1-2
CASRRQGIDYGYTF
TGTGCCAGCCGCAGACAGGGGATTGACTATGGCTACACCTTC